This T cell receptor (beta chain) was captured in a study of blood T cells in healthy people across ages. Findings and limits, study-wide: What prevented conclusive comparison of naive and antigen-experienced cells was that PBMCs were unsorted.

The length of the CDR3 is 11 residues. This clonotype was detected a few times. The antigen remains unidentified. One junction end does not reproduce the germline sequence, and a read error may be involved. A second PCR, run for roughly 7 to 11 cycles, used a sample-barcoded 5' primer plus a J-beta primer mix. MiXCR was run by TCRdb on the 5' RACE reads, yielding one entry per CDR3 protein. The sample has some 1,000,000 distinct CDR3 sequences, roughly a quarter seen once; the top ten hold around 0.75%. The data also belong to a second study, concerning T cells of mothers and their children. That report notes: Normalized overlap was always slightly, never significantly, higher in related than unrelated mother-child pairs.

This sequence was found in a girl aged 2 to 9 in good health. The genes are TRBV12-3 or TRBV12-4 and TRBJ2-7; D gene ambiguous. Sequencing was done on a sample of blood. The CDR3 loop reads CASRSTAVLDF. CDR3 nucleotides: TGTGCCAGCAGGTCGACGGCGGTTTTGGACTTC.